This T cell receptor (beta chain) was observed in a study of blood T cells in healthy people across ages. Study-wide results and limits: Unsorted PBMC input precluded a conclusive naive versus antigen-experienced comparison.

As regards this clonotype: Its target is not known.

The donors, all healthy, were Caucasians living in Russia, aged roughly 6 to 100. Then a second PCR, running about 7 to 11 cycles, was carried out with a sample-barcoded 5' primer and a J-beta primer mix. One entry per CDR3 protein, called by TCRdb with MiXCR from the 5' RACE reads. The profile shows 1.2 million to 1.5 million distinct CDR3 sequences, 55% to 75% of them singletons. Sample: blood. This clonotype originated in a man between 18 and 35 years old in good health.

CDR3 in DNA: TGTGCCAGCAGTTACCCGGACAACCGTAGCAATCAGCCCCAGCATTTT. Protein: CASSYPDNRSNQPQHF. The chain links TRBV6-2 or TRBV6-3 to TRBJ1-5, with D tentatively TRBD1 (5 bases). Per germline, CDR1 MNHEY and CDR2 SVGEGT. The CDR3 is 16 amino acids. V lost 2 bases and J lost 0, with 11 bases in between.